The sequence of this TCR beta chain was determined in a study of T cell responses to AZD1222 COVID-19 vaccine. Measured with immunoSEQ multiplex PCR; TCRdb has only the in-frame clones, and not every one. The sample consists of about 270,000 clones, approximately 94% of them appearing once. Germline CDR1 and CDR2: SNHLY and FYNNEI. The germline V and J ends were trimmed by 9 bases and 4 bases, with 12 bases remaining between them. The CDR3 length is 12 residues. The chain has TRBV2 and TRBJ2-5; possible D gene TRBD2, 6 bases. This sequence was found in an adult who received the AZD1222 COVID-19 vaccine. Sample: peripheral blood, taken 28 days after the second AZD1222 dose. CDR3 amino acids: CASRGIRETQYF. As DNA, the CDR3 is TGTGCCAGTCGGGGGATTCGAGAGACCCAGTACTTC.